This T cell receptor beta chain was sequenced for a study of CXCR3-negative and CXCR3-positive naive CD8 T cells. Study-level results: Memory CD8+ cells showed much lower diversity, while both naive subsets were comparably high. Partly lower CXCR3 expression followed cryopreservation, and most assays relied on fresh PBMCs. CXCR3-positive naive cells carried more hydrophobic TRB CDR3s than CXCR3-negative ones.

As for this clonotype: The antigen is undetermined.

Every CD8+ subset sample held around 300,000 flow-sorted cells, done in triplicate. It was by 5' RACE with UMI labels that the TRB cDNA libraries were prepared. TCRdb reanalyzed the 5' RACE reads, giving one entry per CDR3 protein sequence and no DNA. This sample contains about 58,000 distinct CDR3 sequences. This CDR3 has 14 residues. Germline V gene data show CDR1 as SGHTA and CDR2 as FQGNSA. Sequenced sample: naive CXCR3- CD8+ T cells from blood. Regarding subset: CD45RO-CCR7+CD27+CD95- naive CD8+ T cells lacking CXCR3 (TNR3-). The chain combines TRBV7-2 with TRBJ2-7; TCRdb indicates TRBD1, and absent DNA this call remains unverified. The clonotype comes from a human donor in good health. Some clones in this sample may be carry-over from other donors' samples. The CDR3 sequence is CASSPPGQGLEQYF. The variable domain in full, with the rest retrieved from reference TRBV7-2 and TRBJ2-7, is GAGVSQSPSNKVTEKGKDVELRCDPISGHTALYWYRQSLGQGLEFLIYFQGNSAPDKSGLPSDRFSAERTGGSVSTLTIQRTQQEDSAVYLCASSPPGQGLEQYFGPGTRLTVT.